The 19 T cell receptor beta chains below come from one sample, sequenced in a study of CD8+CD57+ T cells in acquired aplastic anemia. The study profiled TCR beta VDJ and CDR3 using genomic DNA as template. One entry per CDR3 protein, called by TCRdb with MiXCR from the reads. This sample has 200,000 or so distinct CDR3 sequences; under 50% occur once, and the top ten carry approximately 20%. Whoever was chosen for sequencing had shown CD8+CD57+ cell expansion by flow cytometry. Sequencing input: sorted CD4+, CD8+, or CD8+CD57+ T cells (not recorded which) from PBMCs. These receptors all stem from a human donor with aplastic anemia.

The V gene is TRBV24-1, the J gene TRBJ1-2, with unresolved D. The CDR3 is 12 residues long. Trimming removed 2 bases at V and 3 bases at J, with 3 bases between. Germline CDR1 and CDR2: KGHDR and SFDVKD. Here the CDR3 reads CATSDSDYGYTF. CDR3 in DNA: TGTGCCACCAGTGATTCCGACTATGGCTACACCTTC.

This rearrangement joins TRBV5-1 to TRBJ1-6, with a tentative D call TRBD1 (5 bases). Germline CDR1 SGHRS, CDR2 YFSETQ. The CDR3 is 18 amino acids. V lost 0 bases and J 0 bases, leaving 13 bases between the germline ends. The chain's CDR3 is CASSLGQPQASYNSPLHF. In nucleotides, the CDR3 is TGCGCCAGCAGCTTGGGACAGCCCCAAGCCTCCTATAATTCACCCCTCCACTTT.

The chain links TRBV20-1 to TRBJ2-5; no definite D call. The CDR3 length is 14 residues. V lost 5 bases and J lost 2, with 15 bases in between. Germline V CDR1 and CDR2: DFQATT, SNEGSKA (reference sequence). The CDR3 here is CSARGPYTQETQYF. CDR3 in DNA: TGCAGTGCTCGAGGCCCTTACACTCAAGAGACCCAGTACTTC.

This clonotype was seen a single time. The CDR3 sequence: CATTGGNGYTF. In DNA form, the CDR3 reads TGTGCCACAACGGGCGGCAATGGCTACACCTTC. The V gene is TRBV19, the J gene TRBJ1-2; D is ambiguous. The CDR3 spans 11 residues. Germline lookup yields CDR1 LNHDA and CDR2 SQIVND (reference sequence). Trimming took off 10 bases at V and 6 bases at J, with 12 bases between the two ends.

This clonotype was detected a few times. For the CDR3, the DNA is TGTGCCAGCAGCCAATGGGACTCCATGCAAGAGACCCAGTACTTC. Protein: CASSQWDSMQETQYF. The chain employs TRBV3-1 and TRBJ2-5; possible D gene TRBD2, 6 bases. The germline V and J ends were trimmed by 2 bases and 2 bases, with 12 bases remaining between them. CDR3 length equals 15 residues. Germline CDR1 and CDR2: LGHDT and YNNKEL (reference sequence).

V gene TRBV14 combines with J gene TRBJ1-1; D gene uncertain. This CDR3 region has 12 residues. Germline CDR1 is SGHDN and CDR2 is FVKESK. Between the trimmed V and J ends, which lost 0 bases and 10 bases, there was a span of 9 bases. The CDR3 DNA is TGTGCCAGCAGCCAAGAGCTTGGAGGAGCTTTCTTT. This sequence encodes CASSQELGGAFF.

Regarding this clonotype: A junction end diverges from the germline sequence, so it may reflect a read error. The CDR3 loop is CNAQGFSPDTQYF. CDR3 DNA sequence: TGCAATGCCCAAGGGTTTAGCCCAGATACGCAGTATTTT. This chain uses TRBV25-1 with TRBJ2-3; D is unresolved. From germline, CDR1 is MGHDK and CDR2 SYGVNS. CDR3 length: 13 residues.

The chain couples TRBV7-8 to TRBJ2-7; D is undetermined. The CDR3 extends over 9 amino acids. V lost 4 bases and J 12 bases, leaving 7 bases between the germline ends. Germline CDR1 is SGHVS and CDR2 is FQNEAQ. As DNA, the CDR3 is TGTGCCAGCAGCTCGGCGGCGTACTTC. Amino acid sequence: CASSSAAYF.

This chain joins TRBV9 and TRBJ2-1, with 7 bases lining up with TRBD2. The V gene end was trimmed by 0 bases and the J gene end by 7 bases; junction bases not matched to a gene: 7. Germline V gene data show CDR1 as SGDLS and CDR2 as YYNGEE. The CDR3 is made up of 15 amino acids. The CDR3 DNA follows: TGTGCCAGCAGCGTAGGAGCGGGGCGGACTAATGAGCAGTTCTTC. This encodes CASSVGAGRTNEQFF.

The V call is TRBV7-3, the J call TRBJ2-7; TRBD1 is a possible D gene (6 bases). CDR1 SGHTA and CDR2 FQGTGA come from the germline V gene. The CDR3 contains 16 residues. Trimming took 5 bases from V and 4 from J, leaving 21 bases between them. The CDR3 DNA follows: TGTGCCAGCAGCCCTATTAAGGGGAAGGGGGTTTACGAGCAGTACGTC. Its protein is CASSPIKGKGVYEQYV.

This clonotype came up many times. The chain employs TRBV11-3 and TRBJ2-2; 8 bases match TRBD1. Germline V lookup: CDR1 SGHNT, CDR2 YENEEA. The CDR3 consists of 14 residues. Germline trimming cut 3 bases from V and 4 bases from J; bases unmatched to any gene: 1. DNA of the CDR3: TGTGCCAGCAGCTTGGACAGGGCCACCGGGGAGCTGTTTTTT. Its translation: CASSLDRATGELFF.

This clonotype has just a few counts. This chain uses TRBV7-6 with TRBJ2-5; D possibly corresponds to TRBD2 (5 bases). The length of the CDR3 is 13 residues. Germline-derived CDR1 and CDR2 are SGHVS and FNYEAQ. V was clipped by 5 bases and J by 4 bases, with 11 bases between them. The CDR3 nucleotides are TGTGCCAGCAGCATCTGGACTGCAGAGACCCAGTACTTC. Its protein is CASSIWTAETQYF. Full variable domain (remainder filled in from reference TRBV7-6 and TRBJ2-5): GAGVSQSPRYKVTKRGQDVALRCDPISGHVSLYWYRQALGQGPEFLTYFNYEAQQDKSGLPNDRFSAERPEGSISTLTIQRTEQRDSAMYRCASSIWTAETQYFGPGTRLLVL.

This clonotype was counted a single time. A much larger clonotype is one base distant, so this may be a read error. This is likely a read error, given that the CDR3 carries no conserved phenylalanine or tryptophan at its end. The chain couples TRBV2 to TRBJ2-5; 9 positions agree with TRBD2. Losses at the gene ends were 6 bases for V and 5 bases for J; bases not matched to a gene: 10. Germline V gene lookup returns CDR1 SNHLY and CDR2 FYNNEI. The CDR3 sequence is 15 residues long. This CDR3 is CASSLPGTSTETQYL. The CDR3 DNA sequence: TGTGCCAGCAGCCTTCCCGGGACTAGCACGGAGACCCAGTACCTC.

This clonotype was observed a few times. The chain recombines TRBV14 with TRBJ1-5; D ambiguous. CDR3 length: 13 amino acids. CDR1 and CDR2 from the germline V gene are SGHDN and FVKESK. Deletions cut 1 base from V and 4 bases from J, with 5 bases between. The CDR3 loop is CASSQGVNQPQHF. DNA of the CDR3: TGTGCCAGCAGCCAAGGGGTAAATCAGCCCCAGCATTTT.

The sample holds a few counts of this clonotype. The gene calls are TRBV15 and TRBJ1-5; D gene unclear. Germline loops: CDR1 LNHNV, CDR2 YYDKDF (reference sequence). The CDR3 runs 13 residues. Trimming took 0 bases from V and 7 from J, leaving 7 bases between them. The CDR3 DNA follows: TGTGCCACCAGCAGAGATAGGCGGCAGCCCCAGCATTTT. This codes for CATSRDRRQPQHF.

This clonotype appeared once. The CDR3 does not end in the conserved phenylalanine or tryptophan, so this is likely a read error. Because the CDR3's place on the DNA is in doubt, the DNA is left out and the CDR3 is given as listed by TCRdb. The chain joins TRBV5-1 to TRBJ2-3; no DNA check was done on the table's D call, TRBD1. The CDR3 is 18 residues long, counting both termini. The germline V gene has CDR1 SGHRS and CDR2 YFSETQ. CDR3: CASSLGRSRRGPHRYAVV.

This clonotype appeared many times. The rearrangement links TRBV2 to TRBJ2-2; 7 nucleotides align to TRBD1. CDR1 is SNHLY and CDR2 is FYNNEI in the germline V gene. Trimming took 0 bases from V and 9 from J; bases not matched to a gene: 4. This CDR3 has 14 residues. This chain's CDR3 is CASSEAQTGRELFF. In nucleotides, the CDR3 is TGTGCCAGCAGTGAAGCTCAGACAGGGCGGGAGCTGTTTTTT.

The rearrangement uses TRBV7-9 and TRBJ1-4; 8 bases are a match to TRBD1. This CDR3 region has 13 residues. Unmatched junction bases numbered 7, after V lost 5 bases and J lost 11 bases. Looked up from germline, CDR1 is SEHNR and CDR2 is FQNEAQ (reference sequence). In DNA form, the CDR3 reads TGTGCCAGCAGCACGCAGACAGGGGAGAAACTGTTTTTT. The encoded protein is CASSTQTGEKLFF.

The table lists this clonotype with many counts. V gene TRBV3-1 combines with J gene TRBJ1-5; D gene ambiguous. Germline V gives CDR1 LGHDT, CDR2 YNNKEL (reference sequence). The CDR3 contains 11 residues. With 1 base removed from V and 7 bases from J, the gap between germline ends came to 2 bases. The CDR3 reads CASSQAQPQHF. DNA for the CDR3: TGTGCCAGCAGCCAAGCCCAGCCCCAGCATTTT.